The clone carrying this T cell receptor beta chain appeared once. Antigen: not known. The entry originates in a study of T cells in localized non-small cell lung cancer. Using immunoSEQ multiplex PCR, the repertoire was profiled, and TCRdb retains in-frame clones only, with some absent. The sample consists of 50,000 to 70,000 clones, 90% to 95% of them appearing once. Study-wide results and limits: Heterogeneity is still possible, as just one tumor region was sequenced. In the blood, greater T cell density corresponded to longer overall survival. Uninvolved neighboring lung showed the greatest T cell clonality, exceeding tumor. For the top 100 tumor clones, a median about 50 also appeared in adjacent lung.

The CDR3 spans 16 residues. Trimming removed 3 bases from V and 1 base from J, with 15 bases in between. The V gene's germline CDR1 is LNHDA and CDR2 SQIVND (reference sequence). This clonotype was obtained from a man aged 35 to 69 with stage I lung adenocarcinoma. The starting material was peripheral blood, obtained before any cancer treatment. The V call is TRBV19, the J call TRBJ1-1, with a possible D match to TRBD1 (5 bases). CDR3 bases: TGTGCCAGTAGTATCGGGGGACGACTTACGAACACTGAAGCTTTCTTT. It is translated as CASSIGGRLTNTEAFF.